This T cell receptor (beta chain) was found in a study of T-cell reconstitution after alpha-beta-depleted transplantation in children. Study results and limitations: Where some patients showed high TCRbeta diversity at day 60, it came from recipient T cells and thymic progenitors that had survived. T-cell numbers and diversity, one year after transplant, stemmed largely from T cells that were newly produced. Reports say that about two months after transplant, the alpha-beta T cells came out of several hundred graft clones that had expanded.

CDR3 size: 16 residues. J gave up 3 bases and V 3 bases, and 11 bases lay outside the gene matches. Germline V lookup: CDR1 SGHRS, CDR2 YFSETQ. This clonotype was found many times. As yet, its antigen is unknown. It was with unique molecular identifiers that the TCRbeta library was prepared. TCRdb re-analysed the PCR reads in MiXCR, keeping a single row per CDR3 protein. The table includes about 130,000 distinct CDR3 sequences, roughly 9.7% detected once. The chain links TRBV5-1 to TRBJ1-1; 7 positions agree with TRBD1. The receptor was derived from a girl younger than two who had a stem cell transplant for combined immunodeficiency, so the T cells may come from the graft donor. The sequencing used PBMCs, mostly from graft donor cells, collected 180 days after TCRalphabeta/CD19-depleted stem cell transplant. The CDR3 sequence: CASSSRDSFWDTEAFF. DNA of the CDR3: TGCGCCAGCAGCTCCCGGGACAGTTTTTGGGACACTGAAGCTTTCTTT.